This is a list of T cell receptor beta chains from one sample in a study of T cells after posttransplantation cyclophosphamide. Profiled with immunoSEQ multiplex PCR; TCRdb holds only in-frame clones, not every one. Listed for the sample are 30,000 to 35,000 clones, none seen a single time. The sample consisted of PBMCs. The receptors stem from a woman between 50 and 59 years old in good health and a related stem cell transplant donor. CDR3s include the opening cysteine and the closing phenylalanine or tryptophan. Each record gives: CDR3 protein, CDR3 DNA, clone size, J gene, CDR3 length, V gene, D gene. The D gene is left open where the match is weak. Some rows have no size entry. The others give once, few or many, or a class for an expanded clone.

CAISETGNQETQYF TGTGCCATCAGTGAGACGGGGAACCAAGAGACCCAGTACTTC many TRBJ2-5 14 TRBV10-3 -
CASSLGLAGLSAYEQYF TGCGCCAGCAGCTTGGGACTAGCGGGATTATCCGCCTACGAGCAGTACTTC many TRBJ2-7 17 TRBV5-1 TRBD2
CASSKDSGQPQHF TGTGCCAGCAGCAAGGACAGTGGGCAGCCCCAGCATTTT many TRBJ1-5 13 TRBV5-4 -
CASSQTGGSNEKLFF TGCGCCAGCAGCCAAACAGGGGGCTCTAATGAAAAACTGTTTTTT many TRBJ1-4 15 TRBV5-1 TRBD1
CAWSPGGGQPQHF TGTGCCTGGAGTCCAGGGGGAGGTCAGCCCCAGCATTTT many TRBJ1-5 13 TRBV30 TRBD1
CASTSDRFYGYTF TGTGCCAGCACCTCGGACAGATTCTATGGCTACACCTTC few TRBJ1-2 13 TRBV6-5 -
CASSSLGDRGRYEQFF TGTGCCAGTAGTAGCCTCGGGGACAGGGGGCGATATGAGCAGTTCTTC many TRBJ2-1 16 TRBV19 TRBD1
CASSLEGGRTDTQYF TGTGCCAGCAGCTTAGAGGGGGGGCGCACAGATACGCAGTATTTT many TRBJ2-3 15 TRBV7-9 -
CASSTGSSYEQYF TGTGCCAGCAGTACGGGTAGCTCCTACGAGCAGTACTTC many TRBJ2-7 13 TRBV6-5 -
CASSPSGRSTDTQYF TGTGCCAGCAGCCCCAGCGGAAGAAGCACAGATACGCAGTATTTT - TRBJ2-3 15 TRBV7-7 -
CASSLGQVWAEAFF TGTGCCAGCAGTCTAGGACAGGTGTGGGCTGAAGCTTTCTTT many TRBJ1-1 14 TRBV6-5 TRBD1
CASSFFGNEQYF TGTGCCAGCAGCTTCTTCGGTAACGAGCAGTACTTC many TRBJ2-7 12 TRBV11-2 -
CASSVSSGSYNEQFF TGTGCCAGCAGCGTATCCAGCGGGAGCTACAATGAGCAGTTCTTC many TRBJ2-1 15 TRBV9 TRBD2
CSGGDYGTEAFF TGCAGCGGAGGGGATTACGGCACTGAAGCTTTCTTT - TRBJ1-1 12 TRBV29-1 -
CASSYIDRGGEKLFF TGTGCCAGCTCCTACATCGACAGGGGAGGTGAAAAACTGTTTTTT many TRBJ1-4 15 TRBV5-4 TRBD1
CASSLGTVQETQYF TGCGCCAGCAGCTTAGGCACAGTCCAAGAGACCCAGTACTTC many TRBJ2-5 14 TRBV5-1 -
CASSFADYGYTF TGTGCCAGCAGTTTCGCGGACTATGGCTACACCTTC many TRBJ1-2 12 TRBV28 -
CASGTGGYTEAFF TGTGCCAGCGGGACAGGGGGCTACACTGAAGCTTTCTTT many TRBJ1-1 13 TRBV6-5 TRBD1
CASSLSRGGTDTQYF TGTGCCAGCAGCTTAAGCAGAGGGGGCACAGATACGCAGTATTTT few TRBJ2-3 15 TRBV7-9 -
CASSLALGNTEAFF TGTGCCAGCAGCTTAGCTCTAGGGAACACTGAAGCTTTCTTT many TRBJ1-1 14 TRBV11-1 -
CASSEQTGGDYEQYF TGTGCCAGCAGTGAACAAACAGGGGGGGATTACGAGCAGTACTTC - TRBJ2-7 15 TRBV25-1 -
CASSLASWDSPENEQFF TGTGCCAGCAGCTTGGCCTCCTGGGACAGCCCAGAAAATGAGCAGTTCTTC many TRBJ2-1 17 TRBV5-6 TRBD1
CAWSVNAGGAGGYTF TGTGCCTGGAGTGTCAATGCAGGGGGCGCCGGTGGCTACACCTTC many TRBJ1-2 15 TRBV30 TRBD1
CASSVDGGNNQPQHF TGTGCCAGCAGCGTAGACGGGGGAAACAATCAGCCCCAGCATTTT - TRBJ1-5 15 TRBV9 -
CASSSRAAANTGELFF TGTGCCAGCAGCTCACGAGCGGCCGCGAACACCGGGGAGCTGTTTTTT - TRBJ2-2 16 TRBV7-2 -
CASSGGTGSNNEQFF TGTGCCAGCAGCGGCGGGACAGGGTCAAACAATGAGCAGTTCTTC many TRBJ2-1 15 TRBV7-3 TRBD1
CASSQDWGGVRNIQYF TGCGCCAGCAGCCAAGATTGGGGGGGAGTGAGGAACATTCAGTACTTC few TRBJ2-4 16 TRBV4-3 TRBD2
CASSLSGELGYTF TGTGCCAGCAGCTTATCAGGGGAACTTGGCTACACCTTC - TRBJ1-2 13 TRBV7-3 -
CASSVSRDSTGTQYF TGTGCCAGCAGCGTTTCGCGGGACAGCACAGGGACCCAGTACTTC many TRBJ2-5 15 TRBV7-2 -
CASSYRREGTDTQYF TGTGCCAGCAGTTACCGGCGGGAGGGAACAGATACGCAGTATTTT few TRBJ2-3 15 TRBV6-5 TRBD2
CSASRTGRYTF TGCAGTGCTAGTCGGACAGGGCGCTACACCTTC - TRBJ1-2 11 TRBV20-1 TRBD1
CASSLYRDEQFF TGTGCCAGCAGTTTATATCGGGATGAGCAGTTCTTC many TRBJ2-1 12 TRBV28 -
CASSLTSGSGSYEQYF TGTGCCAGTAGTCTGACTAGCGGGAGTGGGTCCTACGAGCAGTACTTC many TRBJ2-7 16 TRBV19 TRBD2
CASSLVGGPRTYNEQFF TGTGCCAGCAGCTTAGTGGGGGGGCCCAGAACCTACAATGAGCAGTTCTTC many TRBJ2-1 17 TRBV7-9 -
CASSRGFEFGANVLTF TGTGCCAGCTCAAGGGGTTTTGAGTTTGGGGCCAACGTCCTGACTTTC many TRBJ2-6 16 TRBV14 -
CASTLDSTNYGYTF TGTGCCAGCACCTTGGACAGCACTAACTATGGCTACACCTTC many TRBJ1-2 14 TRBV7-9 -
CASSSGQGAWELFF TGCGCCAGCAGTTCGGGACAGGGGGCCTGGGAGCTGTTTTTT many TRBJ2-2 14 TRBV5-1 TRBD1
CASSDRLGTSEYNEQFF TGTGCCAGCAGCGACCGCCTTGGGACTAGCGAGTACAATGAGCAGTTCTTC many TRBJ2-1 17 TRBV11-2 TRBD2
CATSRDQGSYGYTF TGTGCCACCAGCAGAGATCAGGGCAGCTATGGCTACACCTTC few TRBJ1-2 14 TRBV15 -
CASSLRTSGRNTGELFF TGTGCCAGCAGCCTACGGACTAGCGGGAGGAACACCGGGGAGCTGTTTTTT few TRBJ2-2 17 TRBV6-2/TRBV6-3 TRBD2